The rows below give T cell receptor beta chains drawn from one sample of a study of control samples from healthy donors and cancer patients. Data came from immunoSEQ multiplex PCR; TCRdb stores just in-frame clones and leaves some out. The sample includes over 200,000 clones, roughly 82% of them seen just once. The sequenced material came from PBMCs. The receptors here all came from a woman aged 60-75 years with lung cancer. Each CDR3 is given with its conserved first and last residue. The order of the fields is V gene, J gene, clone size, D gene, CDR3 protein, CDR3 DNA. The D gene is left open where the match is weak. Size is stated for part of the rows, as once, few or many counts, or as a class when the clone is expanded.

>TRBV7-2|TRBJ2-2|.|.
CASSLVGGNTGELFF
TGTGCCAGCAGCTTAGTAGGGGGGAACACCGGGGAGCTGTTTTTT
>TRBV5-1|TRBJ2-5|.|.
CASSFAGQWTQYF
TGCGCCAGCAGCTTCGCGGGGCAGTGGACCCAGTACTTC
>TRBV5-1|TRBJ2-7|few|.
CASSEQGYGEQYF
TGCGCCAGCAGTGAGCAGGGGTACGGCGAGCAGTACTTC
>TRBV4-2|TRBJ1-6|.|.
CASSQDGNPGNSPLHF
TGTGCCAGCAGCCAAGATGGTAACCCGGGGAATTCACCCCTCCACTTT
>TRBV18|TRBJ2-1|once|.
CASSPPVGVGYNEQFF
TGTGCCAGCTCACCACCCGTCGGGGTTGGTTACAATGAGCAGTTCTTC
>TRBV30|TRBJ2-2|.|.
CAWSGAANTGELFF
TGTGCCTGGAGCGGGGCCGCGAACACCGGGGAGCTGTTTTTT
>TRBV5-1|TRBJ1-1|.|TRBD1
CASSPRTGGGTEAFF
TGCGCCAGCAGCCCACGGACAGGGGGCGGCACTGAAGCTTTCTTT
>TRBV7-9|TRBJ1-5|.|.
CASSESQTGQPQHF
TGTGCCAGCTCTGAATCCCAAACAGGTCAGCCCCAGCATTTT
>TRBV19|TRBJ1-2|.|.
CASKPDRTPYGYTF
TGTGCCAGTAAGCCCGACAGGACACCCTATGGCTACACCTTC
>TRBV18|TRBJ2-1|.|.
CASRGGGPSSSYNEQFF
TGTGCCAGCCGCGGTGGAGGCCCTAGCAGCTCCTACAATGAGCAGTTCTTC
>TRBV9|TRBJ2-5|.|.
CASTVGAGQGETQYF
TGTGCCAGCACCGTCGGGGCTGGCCAGGGGGAGACCCAGTACTTC
>TRBV4-2|TRBJ2-7|.|TRBD1
CASSRGQGLEQYF
TGTGCCAGCTCTCGGGGACAGGGGCTCGAGCAGTACTTC
>TRBV19|TRBJ2-3|.|TRBD2
CASKDSGGSTDTQYF
TGTGCCAGTAAGGATAGCGGGGGGAGCACAGATACGCAGTATTTT
>TRBV4-2|TRBJ1-1|.|.
CASSQDVGVNTEAFF
TGTGCCAGCAGCCAAGATGTGGGGGTAAACACTGAAGCTTTCTTT
>TRBV5-4|TRBJ1-1|once|.
CASSFPDRPNTEAFF
TGTGCCAGCAGCTTCCCGGACCGACCGAACACTGAAGCTTTCTTT
>TRBV20-1|TRBJ1-1|.|.
CSAIDMGGTEAFF
TGCAGTGCTATTGACATGGGGGGGACTGAAGCTTTCTTT
>TRBV13|TRBJ1-1|.|TRBD1
CASSLDPGQGVGTEAFF
TGTGCCAGCAGCTTAGATCCGGGACAGGGTGTGGGCACTGAAGCTTTCTTT
>TRBV18|TRBJ2-1|.|.
CASSSPEPQVLHKQFF
TGTGCCAGCTCATCACCGGAGCCCCAGGTGCTTCATAAGCAGTTCTTC
>TRBV10-2|TRBJ2-3|few|.
CASTKPGANTDTQYF
TGCGCCAGCACTAAACCGGGGGCCAACACAGATACGCAGTATTTT
>TRBV27|TRBJ2-7|.|TRBD2
CASSLFHSGRYFYEQYF
TGTGCCAGCAGTTTATTTCATAGCGGGAGGTACTTCTACGAGCAGTACTTC
>TRBV12-5|TRBJ1-1|.|.
CASGLDMASGQVFVEAFF
TGTGCTAGTGGTTTGGATATGGCTTCTGGGCAGGTTTTCGTCGAAGCTTTCTTT
>TRBV5-4|TRBJ2-2|.|.
CASSLPGRSAGELFF
TGTGCCAGCAGCTTGCCGGGACGGAGCGCCGGGGAGCTGTTTTTT
>TRBV6-5|TRBJ1-5|.|.
CASSYSPRQPQHF
TGTGCCAGCAGTTACTCCCCCCGGCAGCCCCAGCATTTT
>TRBV5-4|TRBJ2-2|.|TRBD2
CASSLGLAGITGELFF
TGTGCCAGCAGCTTGGGACTAGCGGGAATCACCGGGGAGCTGTTTTTT
>TRBV5-1|TRBJ2-1|.|TRBD1
CASSPSPGTEYNEQFF
TGCGCCAGCAGCCCCTCCCCCGGGACAGAGTACAATGAGCAGTTCTTC
>TRBV24-1|TRBJ2-1|.|.
CATSGFSGLSYNEQFF
TGTGCCACCAGTGGTTTCTCTGGACTCTCCTACAATGAGCAGTTCTTC
>TRBV13|TRBJ2-5|.|.
CASSLGLGQETQYF
TGTGCCAGCAGCTTAGGACTAGGGCAAGAGACCCAGTACTTC
>TRBV2|TRBJ2-3|few|TRBD2
CASSEAASGIDTQYF
TGTGCCAGCAGTGAGGCGGCTAGCGGGATAGATACGCAGTATTTT
>TRBV15|TRBJ2-7|.|.
CATSRGQVIYEQYF
TGTGCCACCAGCAGAGGACAGGTCATCTACGAGCAGTACTTC
>TRBV30|TRBJ1-3|.|.
CAWSVGEVSGNTIYF
TGTGCCTGGAGTGTAGGGGAGGTGTCTGGAAACACCATATATTTT
>TRBV19|TRBJ1-6|.|TRBD1
CASSHPPGQRSSPLHF
TGTGCCAGTAGCCATCCTCCGGGACAGAGGAGTTCACCCCTCCACTTT
>TRBV27|TRBJ2-7|.|TRBD1
CASSPLTGTDSYEQYF
TGTGCCAGCAGTCCTTTAACCGGGACAGACTCCTACGAGCAGTACTTC
>TRBV28|TRBJ2-7|.|.
CASSFLRGQAGEQYF
TGTGCCAGCAGTTTTTTGCGGGGGCAGGCTGGCGAGCAGTACTTC
>TRBV5-1|TRBJ2-1|.|.
CASSLAGAAHEQFF
TGCGCCAGCAGCTTGGCGGGGGCGGCGCATGAGCAGTTCTTC
>TRBV2|TRBJ1-6|.|.
CASSDRNSPLHF
TGTGCCAGCAGTGATCGGAATTCACCCCTCCACTTT
>TRBV28|TRBJ2-2|.|TRBD2
CASTLAGGLDTGELFF
TGTGCCAGCACCCTAGCGGGAGGGCTTGACACCGGGGAGCTGTTTTTT
>TRBV9|TRBJ2-1|.|TRBD1
CASSVGTGLVNEQFF
TGTGCCAGCAGCGTCGGGACAGGGCTCGTCAATGAGCAGTTCTTC
>TRBV25-1|TRBJ1-2|.|.
CASSSPKLGNYGYTF
TGTGCCAGCAGTTCACCCAAGCTGGGGAACTATGGCTACACCTTC
>TRBV30|TRBJ1-5|.|.
CAWSRQDGGNQPQHF
TGTGCCTGGAGTCGCCAGGATGGTGGGAATCAGCCCCAGCATTTT
>TRBV6-5|TRBJ2-1|.|TRBD2
CASMLAGGNEQFF
TGTGCCAGCATGCTAGCGGGAGGTAATGAGCAGTTCTTC